This TCR beta chain was recovered during a study of identical twins. Germline V lookup: CDR1 KGHDR, CDR2 SFDVKD. The CDR3 loop spans 13 amino acids. With 0 bases clipped from V and 11 bases from J, the junction kept 5 bases outside the gene matches. With template switching, a universal primer site was added, and the cDNA carried unique molecular identifiers. TCRdb itself ran the 5' RACE reads through MiXCR, one entry per CDR3 protein. The table shows approximately 1.8 million distinct CDR3 sequences, with 25% to 35% occurring only once. The study, taken as a whole, reports: Insertions were reduced in abundant cord blood beta clonotypes but not in memory repertoires. For monozygotic twins, models underestimated out-of-frame TCR alpha sharing. Beta out-of-frame sequences showed weaker excess twin sharing.

With regard to this clonotype: Its antigen is undetermined. A much larger clone differs by one base, so this may be a read error.

Sample: cord blood. The receptor was derived from a newborn girl in good health. This chain uses TRBV24-1 with TRBJ2-5, with 7 bases that match TRBD2. As DNA, the CDR3 is TGTGCCACCAGTGATTTGGCGGGGGATGAGCAGTACTTC. Protein: CATSDLAGDEQYF.